The 30 T cell receptor beta chains in this list originate from one sample, sequenced in a study of blood T cell repertoires in COVID-19. Some clones are missing from TCRdb's copy, which holds only in-frame ones; the method was immunoSEQ multiplex PCR. The sample has approximately 210,000 clones, roughly 86% seen once. Sequencing was performed on peripheral blood. These TCRs come from a middle-aged woman with acute or convalescent COVID-19.

The chain has TRBV29-1 and TRBJ2-7; D is possibly TRBD2 (6 bases). The length of the CDR3 is 13 residues. Germline CDR1 reads SQVTM; CDR2 reads ANQGSEA. V was trimmed by 4 bases and J by 4 bases, leaving 14 bases between them. The DNA for the CDR3 is TGCAGCGTTGCATCGGGTAGCGGATACGAGCAGTACTTC. It translates to CSVASGSGYEQYF.

The rearrangement links TRBV2 to TRBJ2-1; 8 nucleotides line up with TRBD2. Looked up from germline, CDR1 is SNHLY and CDR2 is FYNNEI. V shed 6 bases and J 8 bases; nucleotides not matched to a gene: 9. The length of the CDR3 is 14 residues. The CDR3 nucleotides are TGTGCCAGCAGGGTTGGACTAGCAAGCGATGAGCAGTTCTTC. Translated: CASRVGLASDEQFF.

The gene calls are TRBV19 and TRBJ2-5; the match to TRBD1 covers 9 bases. The CDR3 extends over 14 amino acids. J gave up 2 bases and V 5 bases, and 3 bases lay outside the gene matches. Germline V lookup: CDR1 LNHDA, CDR2 SQIVND (reference sequence). The CDR3 protein is CASSSGTGQETQYF. The CDR3 DNA sequence: TGTGCCAGTAGTTCTGGGACAGGGCAAGAGACCCAGTACTTC. Drawing the rest from reference TRBV19 and TRBJ2-5, the complete variable domain is DGGITQSPKYLFRKEGQNVTLSCEQNLNHDAMYWYRQDPGQGLRLIYYSQIVNDFQKGDIAEGYSVSREKKESFPLTVTSAQKNPTAFYLCASSSGTGQETQYFGPGTRLLVL.

The V gene is TRBV7-8, the J gene TRBJ2-3, with 11 bases aligning to TRBD2. J lost 2 bases, V lost 5 bases, and 6 bases had no gene match. CDR3 length: 16 amino acids. Per the germline V gene, CDR1 is SGHVS and CDR2 is FQNEAQ. The CDR3 bases are TGTGCCAGCAGCCCGTTAGCGGGAGGGAACACAGATACGCAGTATTTT. Its translation: CASSPLAGGNTDTQYF.

J is TRBJ2-1 and V is TRBV7-6, with 11 bases matching TRBD2. The junction had 5 bases not matched to a gene; V was cut back by 4 bases and J by 3 bases. Germline V gives CDR1 SGHVS, CDR2 FNYEAQ. This CDR3 contains 16 residues. CDR3 bases: TGTGCCAGCAGCTCGCGCGGGACTAGCGGCTACAATGAGCAGTTCTTC. Its translation is CASSSRGTSGYNEQFF.

CDR3 amino acids: CASSRGTGGWDSVEAFF. DNA of the CDR3: TGTGCCAGCAGCCGCGGGACAGGGGGCTGGGATAGTGTTGAAGCTTTCTTT. The chain has TRBV11-2 and TRBJ1-1; 12 positions match TRBD1. V lost 5 bases, J lost 7 bases, and 14 bases stayed unmatched. CDR3 length equals 17 residues. Germline CDR1 reads SGHAT; CDR2 reads FQNNGV.

The chain links TRBV10-2 to TRBJ2-2; perhaps TRBD1 as D (6 bases). Trimming pared 6 bases from V and 2 bases from J, leaving 22 bases between. Per germline, CDR1 WSHSY and CDR2 SAAADI. The CDR3 is 18 residues long. CDR3 sequence reads: CASRPKAPDRSNTGELFF. The DNA of the CDR3 is TGCGCCAGCAGACCGAAAGCCCCGGACAGATCTAACACCGGGGAGCTGTTTTTT.

V is TRBV27 and J is TRBJ2-1, with D maybe TRBD2 (6 bases). Germline-derived CDR1 and CDR2 are MNHEY and SMNVEV (reference sequence). This CDR3 spans 13 amino acids. Trimming removed 8 bases from V and 3 bases from J, with 11 bases in between. The CDR3 sequence: CASSRTIYNEQFF. CDR3 nucleotide sequence: TGTGCCAGCTCCAGGACTATCTACAATGAGCAGTTCTTC.

This clone was seen only a few times. The J gene is TRBJ1-2, the V gene TRBV18, with TRBD1 matching 7 bases. Germline-derived CDR1 and CDR2 are KGHSH and LQKENI. CDR3 length: 17 residues. Trimming removed 3 bases from V and 8 bases from J; junction bases left unmatched: 18. The CDR3 DNA is TGTGCCAGCTCACCGATTGGGACAGACAGCCCGAAGGAAGGCTACACCTTC. Translating it yields CASSPIGTDSPKEGYTF.

V and J are TRBV19 and TRBJ2-2; D perhaps matches TRBD1 (7 bases). Germline CDR1 is LNHDA and CDR2 is SQIVND (reference sequence). CDR3 length: 14 residues. V was clipped by 11 bases and J by 4 bases, with 17 bases between them. The CDR3 DNA reads TGTGCCGGCGGGACAGAGACACTCACCGGGGAGCTGTTTTTT. This sequence encodes CAGGTETLTGELFF.

V usage is TRBV30 and J usage is TRBJ1-5; D gene uncertain. The CDR3 consists of 13 residues. Germline V gives CDR1 GTSNPN, CDR2 SVGIG (reference sequence). Trimming cost V 3 bases and J 7 bases, with 13 bases left between them. The CDR3 coding sequence is TGTGCCTGGAGCCGGTCCCCCTTACAGCCCCAGCATTTT. Amino acid sequence: CAWSRSPLQPQHF.

The chain employs TRBV2 and TRBJ2-4; 7 nucleotides agree with TRBD1. V was clipped by 10 bases and J by 5 bases; unmatched bases: 8. CDR1 is SNHLY, CDR2 FYNNEI, per germline. The CDR3 runs 13 residues. CDR3 DNA: TGTGCCACCGCCTTTGACAGGGAAAACATTCAGTACTTC. This sequence encodes CATAFDRENIQYF.

The V gene is TRBV19, the J gene TRBJ2-3, with 10 bases lining up with TRBD2. The germline gives CDR1 LNHDA, CDR2 SQIVND (reference sequence). With 7 bases clipped from V and 5 bases from J, the junction kept 3 bases outside the gene matches. The CDR3 covers 13 residues. The CDR3 nucleotides read TGTGCCAGTATCGCTAGCGGGAGAGATACGCAGTATTTT. It translates to CASIASGRDTQYF.

The chain is built from TRBV19 and TRBJ1-5; 8 bases align to TRBD1. J gave up 7 bases and V 4 bases, and 3 bases lay outside the gene matches. Germline V lookup: CDR1 LNHDA, CDR2 SQIVND (reference sequence). This CDR3 is 13 amino acids long. CDR3 sequence reads: CASSTTGEQPQHF. In DNA, the CDR3 is TGTGCCAGTAGTACGACAGGGGAGCAGCCCCAGCATTTT.

CDR3 residues: CASSVLAGTDTQYF. The CDR3 DNA follows: TGTGCCAGCAGCGTACTAGCAGGCACAGATACGCAGTATTTT. V usage is TRBV9 and J usage is TRBJ2-3; the D gene is possibly TRBD2 (5 bases). CDR3 length: 14 amino acids. The V end was cut by 1 base, the J end by 1 base, with 7 bases between. CDR1 is SGDLS and CDR2 is YYNGEE in the germline V gene.

The gene calls are TRBV4-1 and TRBJ2-4; 12 positions agree with TRBD2. V lost 0 bases and J lost 0; bases outside the gene matches: 12. Per the germline V gene, CDR1 is MGHRA and CDR2 is YSYEKL. The length of the CDR3 is 21 residues. CDR3 in DNA: TGCGCCAGCAGCCAAGACGGCGGGGGGACTAGCGGGTATCTAGCCAAAAACATTCAGTACTTC. This gives the protein CASSQDGGGTSGYLAKNIQYF.

V usage is TRBV5-4 and J usage is TRBJ2-5; 14 nucleotides line up with TRBD2. Per germline, CDR1 SGHNT and CDR2 YYREEE (reference sequence). Trimming cost V 1 base and J 4 bases; bases outside gene matches: 9. The CDR3 spans 18 residues. CDR3 region: CASSLYGTSGRGGETQYF. The CDR3 DNA follows: TGTGCCAGCAGCTTGTATGGGACTAGCGGGAGAGGCGGAGAGACCCAGTACTTC.

A single count supports this clone. This chain's CDR3 is CASLTTANTEAFF. Here the CDR3 DNA reads TGTGCCAGCCTTACGACAGCTAACACTGAAGCTTTCTTT. The chain employs TRBV2 and TRBJ1-1; tentatively, D is TRBD1 (5 bases). Trimming stripped 8 bases from V and 2 bases from J, with 12 bases between. This CDR3 comprises 13 residues. Germline V gives CDR1 SNHLY, CDR2 FYNNEI.

This chain uses TRBV3-1 (or the pseudogene TRBV3-2) with TRBJ2-1; TRBD2 agrees at 9 bases. The CDR3 totals 17 residues. Unmatched junction bases numbered 7, after V lost 0 bases and J lost 4 bases. In germline, CDR1 is LGHDT, CDR2 YNNKEL (reference sequence). Here the CDR3 DNA reads TGTGCCAGCAGCCAAGACCCCCGTAGCGGGGGTTACAATGAGCAGTTCTTC. Amino acids: CASSQDPRSGGYNEQFF.

This clone showed up just a few times. The chain links TRBV5-4 to TRBJ1-1; 7 bases match TRBD1. The CDR3 has 16 amino acids. After removal of 4 bases from V and 0 bases from J, the junction contained 9 bases not matched to a gene. Germline V gene sequence: CDR1 SGHNT, CDR2 YYREEE (reference sequence). The CDR3 reads CASSPDRVRMNTEAFF. Here the CDR3 DNA reads TGTGCCAGCAGCCCCGACAGGGTTCGGATGAACACTGAAGCTTTCTTT.

The chain is built from TRBV21-1 and TRBJ1-1. TRBV21-1 is an annotated pseudogene. The CDR3 contains 17 residues. The CDR3 spells CAKLLLGRELGPTEAFF. In nucleotides, the CDR3 is TGTGCCAAACTACTGCTCGGTCGGGAGTTGGGACCCACTGAAGCTTTCTTT.

This chain uses TRBV4-1 with TRBJ2-3, with a tentative D call TRBD1 (6 bases). The V and J ends lost 4 bases and 4 bases respectively, with 12 bases between them. The CDR3 is 14 residues long. The germline V gene has CDR1 MGHRA and CDR2 YSYEKL. CDR3 bases: TGCGCCAGCAGCCTACAGGGTGAGGCAGATACGCAGTATTTT. This gives the protein CASSLQGEADTQYF.

The chain carries TRBV7-3 and TRBJ2-3; 9 nucleotides agree with TRBD2. Trimming cost V 5 bases and J 2 bases; bases outside gene matches: 2. Germline V gives CDR1 SGHTA, CDR2 FQGTGA. The CDR3 loop spans 14 amino acids. CDR3 bases: TGTGCCAGCAGCCTAGCGGGGCCCACAGATACGCAGTATTTT. This gives the protein CASSLAGPTDTQYF.

The V gene is TRBV11-2, the J gene TRBJ2-7, with TRBD2 identical over 8 bases. The germline V gene has CDR1 SGHAT and CDR2 FQNNGV. Trimming at V came to 5 bases and at J to 11 bases, leaving 11 bases not matched to a gene. This CDR3 region has 13 residues. CDR3 protein: CASSLSQSGGEYF. CDR3 in DNA: TGTGCCAGCAGCCTGAGTCAGAGCGGGGGAGAGTACTTC. Variable domain in full (rest from reference TRBV11-2 and TRBJ2-7): EAGVAQSPRYKIIEKRQSVAFWCNPISGHATLYWYQQILGQGPKLLIQFQNNGVVDDSQLPKDRFSAERLKGVDSTLKIQPAKLEDSAVYLCASSLSQSGGEYFGPGTRLTVT.

The chain couples TRBV5-6 to TRBJ1-2; D remains ambiguous. CDR3 length: 13 amino acids. Looked up from germline, CDR1 is SGHDT and CDR2 is YYEEEE. With 7 bases removed from V and 4 bases from J, the gap between germline ends came to 14 bases. CDR3 protein: CASVGVRFYGYTF. CDR3 nucleotide sequence: TGTGCCAGCGTCGGTGTCCGATTCTATGGCTACACCTTC. The full variable domain, its missing parts supplied by reference TRBV5-6 and TRBJ1-2, is DAGVTQSPTHLIKTRGQQVTLRCSPKSGHDTVSWYQQALGQGPQFIFQYYEEEERQRGNFPDRFSGHQFPNYSSELNVNALLLGDSALYLCASVGVRFYGYTFGSGTRLTVV.

This clone was recorded once. The chain carries TRBV6-5 and TRBJ1-4; D is ambiguous. V was pared by 5 bases and J by 13 bases, with 20 bases between. The CDR3 runs to 14 residues. CDR1 is MNHEY and CDR2 is SVGAGI in the germline V gene. CDR3 region: CASSPPGRGRALFF. In DNA form, the CDR3 reads TGTGCCAGCAGTCCCCCCGGGAGAGGAAGGGCACTGTTTTTT.

V and J are TRBV6-5 and TRBJ1-2; 9 bases agree with TRBD1. Trimming at V came to 6 bases and at J to 3 bases, leaving 2 bases not matched to a gene. Germline loops: CDR1 MNHEY, CDR2 SVGAGI. This CDR3 comprises 13 residues. The CDR3 region has the DNA TGTGCCAGCAGGAGGACAGGGGACTATGGCTACACCTTC. This codes for CASRRTGDYGYTF.

The genes are TRBV21-1 and TRBJ1-4; the table assigns TRBD1, which was not confirmed against the DNA. TRBV21-1 is described as a pseudogene. The CDR3 is 16 residues long. CDR3 in DNA: TGTGCCAGCAGCAAAGTGGACGGACAGAAGGATGAAAAACTGTTTTTT. Translation gives CASSKVDGQKDEKLFF.

The chain recombines TRBV19 with TRBJ1-2; 8 bases align to TRBD1. The CDR3 is 13 residues long. In germline, CDR1 is LNHDA, CDR2 SQIVND (reference sequence). The V segment lost 7 bases and the J segment 4 bases; nucleotides outside the gene matches: 5. CDR3 amino acids: CASTGQGSYGYTF. CDR3 DNA: TGTGCCAGTACCGGACAGGGAAGCTATGGCTACACCTTC. Full variable domain (remainder filled in from reference TRBV19 and TRBJ1-2): DGGITQSPKYLFRKEGQNVTLSCEQNLNHDAMYWYRQDPGQGLRLIYYSQIVNDFQKGDIAEGYSVSREKKESFPLTVTSAQKNPTAFYLCASTGQGSYGYTFGSGTRLTVV.

For the CDR3, the DNA is TGCGCCAGCAGCTTGGAGGGGGGGTTCTTCTATGGCTACACCTTC. This gives the protein CASSLEGGFFYGYTF. The chain carries TRBV5-1 and TRBJ1-2; weak D call: TRBD1 (6 bases). Trimming cost V 0 bases and J 4 bases, with 13 bases left between them. The CDR3 has 15 residues. Germline CDR1 and CDR2: SGHRS and YFSETQ. The variable domain in full, completed from reference TRBV5-1 and TRBJ1-2, reads KAGVTQTPRYLIKTRGQQVTLSCSPISGHRSVSWYQQTPGQGLQFLFEYFSETQRNKGNFPGRFSGRQFSNSRSEMNVSTLELGDSALYLCASSLEGGFFYGYTFGSGTRLTVV.